Following are 25 T cell receptor beta chains from one sample sequenced in a study of Tregs in tolerant kidney transplant recipients. Some clones are missing from TCRdb's copy, which holds only in-frame ones; the method was immunoSEQ multiplex PCR. The sample holds roughly 80,000 clones, less than 95% seen once. Here the sequenced sample was Tregs from blood, taken before the transplant. These receptors originate from a human donor who received a combined kidney and bone marrow transplant.

The chain is built from TRBV30 and TRBJ1-1; a possible D gene is TRBD1 (5 bases). Germline lookup yields CDR1 GTSNPN and CDR2 SVGIG (reference sequence). The CDR3 length is 13 residues. V was pared by 4 bases and J by 4 bases, with 13 bases between. In DNA form, the CDR3 reads TGTGCCTGGAAGAGACAGCTGGGCACTGAAGCTTTCTTT. This gives the protein CAWKRQLGTEAFF.

The chain recombines TRBV6-5 with TRBJ2-7; possible D gene TRBD2, 5 bases. The CDR3 consists of 14 residues. Germline CDR1 MNHEY, CDR2 SVGAGI. The germline V and J ends were trimmed by 6 bases and 2 bases, with 14 bases remaining between them. Here the CDR3 reads CASSPADSAYEQYF. DNA for the CDR3: TGTGCCAGCAGCCCCGCCGATAGCGCCTACGAGCAGTACTTC.

This chain joins TRBV7-8 and TRBJ2-3; TRBD2 matches 12 bases. Germline values: CDR1 SGHVS, CDR2 FQNEAQ. The CDR3 has 16 residues. After removal of 4 bases from V and 0 bases from J, the junction contained 2 bases not matched to a gene. CDR3 DNA: TGTGCCAGCAGCTCTCTAGCGGGAGGGAGCACAGATACGCAGTATTTT. This translates into CASSSLAGGSTDTQYF.

V usage is TRBV6-5 and J usage is TRBJ1-4, with D possibly matching TRBD1 (5 bases). Deletions cut 0 bases from V and 2 bases from J, with 7 bases between. The germline V gene encodes CDR1 MNHEY and CDR2 SVGAGI. CDR3 size: 15 residues. CDR3 loop: CASSYSGGTNEKLFF. The CDR3 DNA reads TGTGCCAGCAGTTACTCGGGGGGGACTAATGAAAAACTGTTTTTT.

This clone was recorded only once. V and J are TRBV7-3 and TRBJ2-3; D remains unclear. CDR3 length: 13 amino acids. Per the germline V gene, CDR1 is SGHTA and CDR2 is FQGTGA. Trimming removed 6 bases at V and 2 bases at J, with 9 bases between. CDR3 amino acids: CASRGQVTDTQYF. Written as DNA, the CDR3 is TGTGCCAGCAGGGGCCAAGTCACAGATACGCAGTATTTT.

The chain uses TRBV28 and TRBJ1-5; the match to TRBD1 covers 10 bases. Germline V gene lookup returns CDR1 MDHEN and CDR2 SYDVKM. There are 20 residues in the CDR3. Germline trimming cut 7 bases from V and 0 bases from J; bases unmatched to any gene: 18. The CDR3 nucleotides read TGTGCCAGCACCCCCCTCCCGGACAGGGGGTGGGGTGGTAGCAATCAGCCCCAGCATTTT. It is translated as CASTPLPDRGWGGSNQPQHF.

DNA for the CDR3: TGTGCCAGCTCACCGGGAGGCGAAGAGACCCAGTACTTC. Amino acid sequence: CASSPGGEETQYF. V usage is TRBV18 and J usage is TRBJ2-5; tentative D call: TRBD2 (6 bases). This CDR3 region has 13 residues. Germline assignment: CDR1 KGHSH and CDR2 LQKENI. The ends were cut back, 3 bases at V and 3 bases at J, with 8 bases in the middle. Full variable domain (outside the CDR3, taken from reference TRBV18 and TRBJ2-5): NAGVMQNPRHLVRRRGQEARLRCSPMKGHSHVYWYRQLPEEGLKFMVYLQKENIIDESGMPKERFSAEFPKEGPSILRIQQVVRGDSAAYFCASSPGGEETQYFGPGTRLLVL.

The rearrangement links TRBV9 to TRBJ1-1, with 10 nucleotides matching TRBD1. The germline V gene encodes CDR1 SGDLS and CDR2 YYNGEE. The V and J ends lost 3 bases and 2 bases, in that order; junction bases with no gene match: 7. This CDR3 region has 16 residues. CDR3 DNA: TGTGCCAGCAGCGCCACCGGGACAGGGGATAACACTGAAGCTTTCTTT. Translated: CASSATGTGDNTEAFF.

This sequence joins TRBV7-9 and TRBJ1-4, with a weak D call TRBD1 (6 bases). CDR1 is SEHNR and CDR2 is FQNEAQ in the germline V gene (reference sequence). V lost 5 bases, J lost 2 bases, and 12 bases lay in between. The CDR3 has 15 residues. The CDR3 DNA is TGTGCCAGCAGCCCCACAGGGTATACTAATGAAAAACTGTTTTTT. Translating it yields CASSPTGYTNEKLFF.

Here the CDR3 reads CASSPRVGTSGSSYNEQFF. CDR3 sequence (DNA): TGTGCCAGCAGCCCCCGTGTGGGGACTAGCGGGAGCTCCTACAATGAGCAGTTCTTC. V gene TRBV9 combines with J gene TRBJ2-1, with 14 bases aligning to TRBD2. This CDR3 contains 19 residues. CDR1 is SGDLS, CDR2 YYNGEE, per germline. The trim removed 4 bases at V and 0 bases at J, leaving 9 bases unmatched. Variable domain in full (rest from reference TRBV9 and TRBJ2-1): DSGVTQTPKHLITATGQRVTLRCSPRSGDLSVYWYQQSLDQGLQFLIQYYNGEERAKGNILERFSAQQFPDLHSELNLSSLELGDSALYFCASSPRVGTSGSSYNEQFFGPGTRLTVL.

In the case of this clone: In the same sample, other DNA sequences code for this CDR3. This rearrangement joins TRBV5-1 to TRBJ2-5; 8 nucleotides line up with TRBD1. Germline-derived CDR1 and CDR2 are SGHRS and YFSETQ. The CDR3 length is 16 residues. Trimming cost V 3 bases and J 2 bases; bases outside gene matches: 9. The CDR3 loop is CASSYPLGQGQETQYF. The DNA for the CDR3 is TGCGCCAGCAGCTACCCCCTCGGACAGGGACAAGAGACCCAGTACTTC.

This CDR3 reads CASSLGVAGNQPQHF. The CDR3 nucleotides are TGTGCCAGCAGCTTAGGCGTGGCAGGGAATCAGCCCCAGCATTTT. The rearrangement links TRBV7-2 to TRBJ1-5, with D perhaps TRBD1 (5 bases). Trimming took off 1 base at V and 4 bases at J, with 11 bases between the two ends. The CDR3 loop spans 15 amino acids. CDR1 and CDR2 (germline): SGHTA, FQGNSA.

V is TRBV27 and J is TRBJ2-7; D remains ambiguous. CDR3 size: 16 residues. The V gene's germline CDR1 is MNHEY and CDR2 SMNVEV (reference sequence). V dropped 6 bases and J dropped 0 bases, with 18 bases sitting between them. DNA for the CDR3: TGTGCCAGCAGAGACCGCTATGGGTCGAGCTCCTACGAGCAGTACTTC. Translated: CASRDRYGSSSYEQYF.

The gene calls are TRBV5-1 and TRBJ2-2, with D tentatively TRBD2 (5 bases). With 4 bases removed from V and 3 bases from J, the gap between germline ends came to 13 bases. From germline, CDR1 is SGHRS and CDR2 YFSETQ. This CDR3 region has 15 residues. CDR3 DNA: TGCGCCAGCAGCCCTACAAGCGGATACACCGGGGAGCTGTTTTTT. Residues: CASSPTSGYTGELFF.

J is TRBJ1-3 and V is TRBV5-1, with a weak D call TRBD1 (6 bases). There are 15 residues in the CDR3. Trimming pared 7 bases from V and 0 bases from J, leaving 14 bases between. The germline V gene encodes CDR1 SGHRS and CDR2 YFSETQ. CDR3: CASALEQGSGNTIYF. The CDR3 DNA reads as TGCGCCAGCGCCCTGGAACAGGGCTCTGGAAACACCATATATTTT.

This chain links TRBV19 with TRBJ2-7, with TRBD2 matching 12 bases. This CDR3 comprises 16 residues. In germline, CDR1 is LNHDA, CDR2 SQIVND (reference sequence). V gave up 5 bases and J gave up 3 bases; unmatched junction bases: 8. The CDR3 sequence: CASSPFQTSGSYEQYF. The CDR3 DNA is TGTGCCAGTAGTCCCTTTCAGACTAGCGGGAGCTACGAGCAGTACTTC.

The sample holds one count of this clone. This chain links TRBV28 with TRBJ2-3; TRBD2 might be the D (5 bases). The CDR3 extends over 16 amino acids. Trimming removed 5 bases at V and 1 base at J, with 16 bases between. Germline V gene sequence: CDR1 MDHEN, CDR2 SYDVKM. CDR3 sequence (DNA): TGTGCCAGCAGTGTGGGGAGCTTTGAGGGCACAGATACGCAGTATTTT. Amino acid sequence: CASSVGSFEGTDTQYF.

This chain uses TRBV28 with TRBJ2-2; possibly TRBD1 for D (6 bases). Germline CDR1 reads MDHEN; CDR2 reads SYDVKM. The CDR3 extends over 15 amino acids. V dropped 6 bases and J dropped 5 bases, with 16 bases sitting between them. CDR3 sequence: CASSPPRGHTGELFF. The CDR3 DNA reads as TGTGCCAGCAGCCCCCCCAGGGGTCATACCGGGGAGCTGTTTTTT.

The J gene is TRBJ1-2, the V gene TRBV6-5; D unresolved. Germline lookup yields CDR1 MNHEY and CDR2 SVGAGI. The germline V and J ends were trimmed by 6 bases and 0 bases, with 11 bases remaining between them. The length of the CDR3 is 14 residues. The CDR3 DNA reads TGTGCCAGCAGGACTATCTCCGCTAACTATGGCTACACCTTC. Translation gives CASRTISANYGYTF.

This sequence joins TRBV7-2 and TRBJ2-7; D perhaps matches TRBD2 (6 bases). Trimming removed 4 bases from V and 2 bases from J, with 18 bases in between. Germline V gives CDR1 SGHTA, CDR2 FQGNSA. The CDR3 runs to 16 residues. DNA of the CDR3: TGTGCCAGCAGCTCCCCACTAGCAAGAGTTGCCTACGAGCAGTACTTC. This gives the protein CASSSPLARVAYEQYF.

The chain uses TRBV11-2 and TRBJ1-1; 9 positions agree with TRBD1. Germline CDR1 reads SGHAT; CDR2 reads FQNNGV. This CDR3 comprises 16 residues. J gave up 1 base and V 5 bases, and 8 bases lay outside the gene matches. CDR3 coding DNA: TGTGCCAGCAGCCCAAGACAGGGGGTCTCGAACACTGAAGCTTTCTTT. It encodes CASSPRQGVSNTEAFF.

The chain recombines TRBV7-2 with TRBJ2-3; either TRBD1 or TRBD2 may supply D (5 bases each). The CDR3 sequence is 16 residues long. CDR1 is SGHTA, CDR2 FQGNSA, per germline. V was pared by 1 base and J by 4 bases, with 15 bases between. As DNA, the CDR3 is TGTGCCAGCAGCTTAGACGCAGGGAGTATTGCAGATACGCAGTATTTT. Its protein is CASSLDAGSIADTQYF.

The gene calls are TRBV5-6 and TRBJ2-5, with D uncertain. Germline-derived CDR1 and CDR2 are SGHDT and YYEEEE. V dropped 1 base and J dropped 4 bases, with 11 bases sitting between them. The CDR3 sequence is 14 residues long. CDR3 residues: CASSLRDLRETQYF. The CDR3 region has the DNA TGTGCCAGCAGCTTGAGAGACTTGAGAGAGACCCAGTACTTC.

V gene TRBV28 combines with J gene TRBJ2-1; 10 bases line up with TRBD2. This CDR3 is 18 amino acids long. Germline CDR1 MDHEN, CDR2 SYDVKM. Trimming at V came to 6 bases and at J to 7 bases, leaving 18 bases not matched to a gene. CDR3 region: CASSPVGSGLALKNEQFF. In DNA form, the CDR3 reads TGTGCCAGCAGCCCAGTCGGATCGGGACTAGCGTTAAAGAATGAGCAGTTCTTC. Full variable domain (rest looked up from reference TRBV28 and TRBJ2-1): DVKVTQSSRYLVKRTGEKVFLECVQDMDHENMFWYRQDPGLGLRLIYFSYDVKMKEKGDIPEGYSVSREKKERFSLILESASTNQTSMYLCASSPVGSGLALKNEQFFGPGTRLTVL.

The rearrangement uses TRBV30 and TRBJ1-5; TRBD1 aligns across 8 bases. With 1 base clipped from V and 5 bases from J, the junction kept 4 bases outside the gene matches. CDR3 size: 14 residues. CDR1 and CDR2 (germline): GTSNPN, SVGIG (reference sequence). The CDR3 loop is CAWSGQGADQPQHF. The CDR3 nucleotides are TGTGCCTGGAGTGGGCAGGGGGCGGATCAGCCCCAGCATTTT.